One and the same sample provided the 12 T cell receptor beta chains below, sequenced in a study of T cells in women clearing cervical HPV infection. Sequencing was performed with immunoSEQ multiplex PCR; in TCRdb, only in-frame clones are kept and a portion is missing. This sample's clone table lists tens of thousands of clones. Sequencing used blood buffy coat. The receptors derive from a woman aged 18 to 75 with a cervical HPV16 infection that either progressed to CIN3+ or cleared (not recorded which).

Incomplete CDR3 DNA: TGTGCCAGCAGCTTAAGACTATACACCGGGGAG. Amino acids: CASSLRLYTGE. The complete CDR3 sequence is CASSLRLYTGELFF. This sequence joins TRBV7-3 and TRBJ2-2, with TRBD2 as a possible D gene (5 bases). The read is 3 residues too short to cover the CDR3 end, so that end is filled in from the germline J gene. CDR1 is SGHTA, CDR2 FQGTGA, per germline. This CDR3 is 14 amino acids long. The germline V and J ends were trimmed by 1 base and 3 bases, with 6 bases remaining between them. The entire variable domain, with the rest obtained from reference TRBV7-3 and TRBJ2-2, is as follows: GAGVSQTPSNKVTEKGKYVELRCDPISGHTALYWYRQSLGQGPEFLIYFQGTGAADDSGLPNDRFFAVRPEGSVSTLKIQRTERGDSAVYLCASSLRLYTGELFFGEGSRLTVL.

CDR3 sequence: CASSPQGGLGMNTEAFF. The sequenced CDR3 bases are TGCGCCAGCAGCCCACAGGGAGGTCTGGGGATGAACACTGAA. The J gene is TRBJ1-1, the V gene TRBV5-1; tentatively, D is TRBD1 (6 bases). The CDR3 extends 3 residues past the end of the read, so its final part is completed from the germline J gene. V was cut by 4 bases and J by 0 bases, with 19 bases left in between. The CDR3 is 17 residues long. CDR1 and CDR2 from the germline V gene are SGHRS and YFSETQ.

The part of the CDR3 DNA that was read is TGTGCCAGTAGTGGACAGACAGGGCCCTACGAG. It translates to CASSGQTGPYE. The complete CDR3 reads CASSGQTGPYEQYF. The gene calls are TRBV19 and TRBJ2-7; 7 bases match TRBD1. The CDR3 end lies 3 residues beyond the end of the read and is filled in from the germline J gene. Germline CDR1 LNHDA, CDR2 SQIVND (reference sequence). CDR3 length equals 14 residues. Trimming at V came to 5 bases and at J to 2 bases, leaving 6 bases not matched to a gene.

With regard to this clone: The read finishes 3 residues shy of the CDR3 end, and the germline J gene is used to complete it. V usage is TRBV19 and J usage is TRBJ2-7; 8 bases are a match to TRBD2. The CDR3 totals 11 residues. CDR1 LNHDA and CDR2 SQIVND come from the germline V gene (reference sequence). Trimming removed 10 bases from V and 4 bases from J; junction bases left unmatched: 3. The covered CDR3 bases are TGTGCCACCCAGCGGGAGTACGAG. It translates to CATQREYE. The entire CDR3 protein is CATQREYEQYF.

A remark on this clone: The sequenced fragment ends 3 residues before the CDR3 boundary, so the rest is inferred from the germline J gene. V is TRBV6-4 and J is TRBJ2-2, with a weak D call TRBD1 (6 bases). Trimming removed 6 bases from V and 2 bases from J, with 10 bases in between. Germline lookup yields CDR1 MRHNA and CDR2 SNTAGT. CDR3 length: 14 residues. CDR3 DNA (partial): TGTGCCAGCAGCCGGACAGCAAACACCGGGGAG. Its protein product is CASSRTANTGE. The complete CDR3 reads CASSRTANTGELFF.

About this clone itself: From the germline J gene comes the end of the CDR3, since the read stops 3 residues before it. The rearrangement uses TRBV10-3 and TRBJ2-2; 8 positions match TRBD1. The junction had 8 bases not matched to a gene; V was cut back by 6 bases and J by 2 bases. The CDR3 is 16 residues long. CDR1 and CDR2 (germline): ENHRY, SYGVKD. CDR3 region: CAIRLVQGANTGELFF. CDR3 bases read: TGTGCCATCAGATTAGTCCAGGGGGCTAACACCGGGGAG.

As concerns this clone: The sequenced fragment ends 3 residues before the CDR3 boundary, so the rest is inferred from the germline J gene. The chain uses TRBV7-9 and TRBJ2-2, with D possibly being TRBD1 (6 bases). The CDR3 sequence is 15 residues long. Per the germline V gene, CDR1 is SEHNR and CDR2 is FQNEAQ (reference sequence). The CDR3 reads CASSEQGSGANVLFF. The part of the CDR3 DNA that was read is TGTGCCAGCAGCGAGCAGGGGTCTGGGGCCAACGTG.

This clone is medium-sized by frequency. The CDR3 is cut off 3 residues early in the read; its end comes from the germline J gene. The chain is built from TRBV7-8 and TRBJ2-4, with D possibly TRBD2 on 5 matching bases. Germline values: CDR1 SGHVS, CDR2 FQNEAQ. V dropped 5 bases and J dropped 8 bases, with 13 bases sitting between them. This CDR3 has 13 amino acids. Incomplete CDR3 DNA: TGTGCCAGCAGCCCCCCGCGGGTGGACATT. It encodes CASSPPRVDI. The full-length CDR3 reads as CASSPPRVDIQYF.

To note about this clone: The CDR3 end is not reached by the read, which stops 3 residues before it; the germline J gene fills it in. This chain links TRBV7-9 with TRBJ2-1; the D gene is possibly TRBD1 (6 bases). This CDR3 is built from 14 residues. Trimming shortened V by 3 bases and J by 4 bases, and 10 bases separated the two germline ends. Per the germline V gene, CDR1 is SEHNR and CDR2 is FQNEAQ (reference sequence). The CDR3 bases that were read are TGTGCCAGCAGCTTGTCAACAGGGTACAATGAG. Its protein is CASSLSTGYNE. The complete CDR3 sequence is CASSLSTGYNEQFF. Variable domain in full (rest from reference TRBV7-9 and TRBJ2-1): DTGVSQNPRHKITKRGQNVTFRCDPISEHNRLYWYRQTLGQGPEFLTYFQNEAQLEKSRLLSDRFSAERPKGSFSTLEIQRTEQGDSAMYLCASSLSTGYNEQFFGPGTRLTVL.

Comments on this clone: From the germline J gene comes the end of the CDR3, since the read stops 3 residues before it. This chain connects TRBV19 to TRBJ1-4, with D maybe TRBD1 (5 bases). This CDR3 spans 14 amino acids. Trimming cost V 5 bases and J 8 bases, with 15 bases left between them. From germline, CDR1 is LNHDA and CDR2 SQIVND (reference sequence). The CDR3 bases that were read are TGTGCCAGTAGTTGGGGCACAGTAGGGGAAAAA. Protein product: CASSWGTVGEK. The full CDR3 protein reads CASSWGTVGEKLFF.

Details on this clone: Read sequence stops 3 residues before the CDR3 end, and the germline J gene provides the missing end. This sequence joins TRBV28 and TRBJ2-7; 7 nucleotides match TRBD2. CDR1 and CDR2 from the germline V gene are MDHEN and SYDVKM. J lost 6 bases, V lost 8 bases, and 13 bases had no gene match. The CDR3 covers 14 residues. CDR3 sequence: CASSPAGVLREQYF. CDR3 DNA, as far as it was read: TGTGCCAGCTCCCCGGCGGGAGTGTTACGCGAG.

Of note for this clone: Relative to the germline gene, one junction end is altered; a read error may explain this. The read is 3 residues too short to cover the CDR3 end, so that end is filled in from the germline J gene. The genes are TRBV11-3 and TRBJ2-7; weak D call: TRBD2 (5 bases). Per germline, CDR1 SGHNT and CDR2 YENEEA. CDR3 length equals 13 residues. The CDR3 protein is CASTLAPAYEQYF. The DNA read from the CDR3 is TGTGCCAGCACCTTAGCGCCAGCCTACGAG.